This T cell receptor beta chain originates from a study of CD8 T cells in Susac syndrome. Trimming at V came to 6 bases and at J to 2 bases, leaving 5 bases not matched to a gene. CDR3 length: 15 residues. Germline V gives CDR1 MGHRA, CDR2 YSYEKL. The authors sequenced TCR beta from blood CD8+ and CD4+ T cells. After extraction with the RNeasy kit, roughly 0.45 to 1 ug of the RNA was reverse transcribed using random hexamers. It was immunoSEQ multiplex PCR that amplified TCR beta CDR3 across 54 Vbeta and 13 Jbeta. From the immunoSEQ multiplex PCR reads, TCRdb called clonotypes with MiXCR, one entry per CDR3 protein. The table records approximately 170,000 distinct CDR3 sequences, over 85% of them present only once.

This receptor was taken from a human donor in good health. Sequencing input: CD4+ T cells from PBMCs. This chain links TRBV4-1 with TRBJ2-3; 10 bases agree with TRBD2. The CDR3 sequence: CASSYSGGSTDTQYF. The CDR3 coding sequence is TGCGCCAGCAGTTATAGCGGGGGGTCCACAGATACGCAGTATTTT.